This T cell receptor beta chain was found in a study of T cell changes during pregnancy in multiple sclerosis (dated by TCRdb to between 2018 and 2021). Looking at the study overall: The study looked at changes in the T cell repertoire across pregnancy in women with multiple sclerosis.

Library prep was done by the immunoSEQ multiplex PCR assay. Drawn from immuneACCESS, this table holds only the in-frame rearrangements with V and J called that TCRdb kept. Clones are partly lost; checked studies trace under half to an unresolved V gene and leave the rest unexplained. The sample has over 90,000 clones on record, approximately 90% of them singletons. The ten largest account for around 0.78% of the sample. Turning to this clone: Its antigen target is currently unknown. Base-call qualities are not available, and no considerably larger clone is one nucleotide away.

The germline V gene yields MNHNS for CDR1 and SASEGT for CDR2. Taken from cysteine to phenylalanine, the CDR3 has 16 residues. The DNA shown is the 48-base CDR3, in frame from base 1. For this chain, trimming is 1 base at the V end and 4 bases at the J end, and the number of junction bases without a gene match is 8. Rearrangement joined TRBV6-1 to TRBJ1-1; TRBD1 matches 8 bases in the middle. The clonotype was recovered from a female donor in good health, enrolled as a control in a pregnancy study. The sample was peripheral blood, taken in the second trimester of pregnancy. The CDR3 is CASSEGQGAGGTEAFF. The bases read TGTGCCAGCAGTGAAGGCCAGGGGGCAGGAGGCACTGAAGCTTTCTTT.